These 10 T cell receptor beta chains were sequenced from one sample in a study of blood T cell repertoires in COVID-19. TCRdb's copy holds only in-frame clones and misses some; the assay was immunoSEQ multiplex PCR. The table lists 200,000 to 250,000 clones, under 95% of them singletons. The sample consisted of PBMCs or T cells enriched from blood (not recorded which). These receptors originate from a woman younger than 30 who had recovered from COVID-19.

The chain combines TRBV5-6 with TRBJ1-2; a weak D match, TRBD1 (6 bases). Germline V gives CDR1 SGHDT, CDR2 YYEEEE. This CDR3 contains 15 residues. Trimming cost V 4 bases and J 4 bases, with 17 bases left between them. As DNA, the CDR3 is TGTGCCAGCAGCGTTTCACCCGGGACACGCTATGGCTACACCTTC. It specifies CASSVSPGTRYGYTF. The full variable domain, its missing parts supplied by reference TRBV5-6 and TRBJ1-2, is DAGVTQSPTHLIKTRGQQVTLRCSPKSGHDTVSWYQQALGQGPQFIFQYYEEEERQRGNFPDRFSGHQFPNYSSELNVNALLLGDSALYLCASSVSPGTRYGYTFGSGTRLTVV.

The chain employs TRBV4-2 and TRBJ1-6; D not resolved. V lost 2 bases, J lost 3 bases, and 14 bases lay in between. Germline CDR1 LGHNA, CDR2 YNFKEQ. The CDR3 is made up of 17 amino acids. The CDR3 reads CASSQLGDGNYNSPLHF. CDR3 coding DNA: TGTGCCAGCAGCCAATTAGGAGACGGCAACTATAATTCACCCCTCCACTTT.

V and J are TRBV6-5 and TRBJ2-7, with 12 bases matching TRBD2. Germline V gene lookup returns CDR1 MNHEY and CDR2 SVGAGI. The CDR3 consists of 14 residues. The V segment lost 7 bases and the J segment 6 bases; nucleotides outside the gene matches: 7. This chain's CDR3 is CASKTLAGGVEQYF. As DNA, the CDR3 is TGTGCCAGCAAAACCCTAGCGGGAGGGGTCGAGCAGTACTTC.

This chain joins TRBV11-3 and TRBJ2-3; 12 nucleotides agree with TRBD2. J lost 8 bases, V lost 0 bases, and 6 bases had no gene match. Germline values: CDR1 SGHNT, CDR2 YENEEA. The CDR3 loop spans 16 amino acids. The CDR3 region is CASSLEGLAGGVTQYF. In nucleotides, the CDR3 is TGTGCCAGCAGCTTAGAGGGACTAGCGGGTGGAGTTACGCAGTATTTT.

The chain carries TRBV6-5 and TRBJ2-2, with 10 bases that match TRBD2. The CDR3 consists of 15 residues. After removal of 6 bases from V and 5 bases from J, the junction contained 6 bases not matched to a gene. Germline CDR1 and CDR2: MNHEY and SVGAGI. CDR3 sequence (DNA): TGTGCCAGCAGAATGAGCGGGAGGGCGACCGGGGAGCTGTTTTTT. As protein: CASRMSGRATGELFF.

This clone appeared once. CDR3 region: CASSEGAGANVLTF. CDR3 in DNA: TGTGCGAGCTCTGAGGGGGCTGGGGCCAACGTCCTGACTTTC. This chain uses TRBV7-2 with TRBJ2-6; tentatively, D is TRBD1 (6 bases). Germline loops: CDR1 SGHTA, CDR2 FQGNSA. The length of the CDR3 is 14 residues. Filled out from reference TRBV7-2 and TRBJ2-6, the complete variable domain reads GAGVSQSPSNKVTEKGKDVELRCDPISGHTALYWYRQSLGQGLEFLIYFQGNSAPDKSGLPSDRFSAERTGGSVSTLTIQRTQQEDSAVYLCASSEGAGANVLTFGAGSRLTVL.

This rearrangement joins TRBV25-1 to TRBJ1-1; 7 bases are shared with TRBD1. J gave up 5 bases and V 5 bases, and 2 bases lay outside the gene matches. CDR3 size: 12 residues. Germline-derived CDR1 and CDR2 are MGHDK and SYGVNS. The CDR3 DNA follows: TGTGCCAGCAGTCCACAGGGGACTGAAGCTTTCTTT. Protein product: CASSPQGTEAFF.

The chain employs TRBV5-1 and TRBJ2-3; possible D gene TRBD2, 5 bases. Germline values: CDR1 SGHRS, CDR2 YFSETQ. V lost 4 bases, J lost 0 bases, and 9 bases lay in between. The CDR3 is 14 residues long. CDR3 sequence: CASSVERSTDTQYF. In DNA form, the CDR3 reads TGCGCCAGCAGCGTCGAGCGGAGCACAGATACGCAGTATTTT.

V and J are TRBV7-3 and TRBJ2-5, with 7 bases matching TRBD1. The CDR3 spans 15 residues. Germline trimming cut 2 bases from V and 1 base from J; bases unmatched to any gene: 4. Germline V lookup: CDR1 SGHTA, CDR2 FQGTGA. The CDR3 coding sequence is TGTGCCAGCAGCTTAGACAGGGCCTCCCAAGAGACCCAGTACTTC. Amino acid sequence: CASSLDRASQETQYF.

The chain recombines TRBV16 with TRBJ1-2; unclear D gene. CDR3 size: 15 residues. V was cut by 0 bases and J by 5 bases, with 13 bases left in between. Germline lookup yields CDR1 KGHSY and CDR2 FQNENV. The CDR3 is CASSQSIWQDYGYTF. The CDR3 bases are TGTGCCAGCAGCCAATCGATTTGGCAGGATTATGGCTACACCTTC.